Listed below are T cell receptor beta chains from one sample, sequenced in a study of blood T cell repertoires in COVID-19. Produced via immunoSEQ multiplex PCR; TCRdb's table is partial and in-frame only. The sample yields approximately 53,000 clones, around 80% seen once. Sequenced sample: peripheral blood. The receptors shown here come from a woman aged 60-75 years with acute or convalescent COVID-19. Both conserved end residues are part of each CDR3. Fields, in order: J gene, clone size, D gene, V gene, CDR3 DNA, CDR3 protein. D genes are given only for firm matches. Clone size, where shown, is once, few, many, or a class for clones that have expanded.

J gene: TRBJ2-5
clone size: -
D gene: -
V gene: TRBV24-1
CDR3 DNA: TGTGCCACCAGTGATCCACGCCCCGAGTACCAAGAGACCCAGTACTTC
CDR3 protein: CATSDPRPEYQETQYF

J gene: TRBJ2-2
clone size: -
D gene: TRBD1
V gene: TRBV9
CDR3 DNA: TGTGCCAGCAGCGTCCGGGACAGGGGGATTAACCGGGAGCTGTTTTTT
CDR3 protein: CASSVRDRGINRELFF

J gene: TRBJ2-3
clone size: -
D gene: TRBD2
V gene: TRBV7-6
CDR3 DNA: TGTGCCAGCAGCTTAGCGGGGGGGAGCACAGATACGCAGTATTTT
CDR3 protein: CASSLAGGSTDTQYF

J gene: TRBJ1-4
clone size: -
D gene: -
V gene: TRBV14
CDR3 DNA: TGTGCCAGCAGCCACGGTATTAATGAAAAACTGTTTTTT
CDR3 protein: CASSHGINEKLFF

J gene: TRBJ1-3
clone size: -
D gene: TRBD1
V gene: TRBV11-1
CDR3 DNA: TGTGCCAGCAGCTCAACCGGGACAGCTGGAAACACCATATATTTT
CDR3 protein: CASSSTGTAGNTIYF

J gene: TRBJ2-1
clone size: few
D gene: -
V gene: TRBV9
CDR3 DNA: TGTGCCAGCTCCCGCAGGGATATCTCGACCGGGTCCTACAATGAGCAGTTCTTC
CDR3 protein: CASSRRDISTGSYNEQFF

J gene: TRBJ2-2
clone size: -
D gene: -
V gene: TRBV27
CDR3 DNA: TGTGCCACTAAGGGGGGGCTAAACACCGGGGAGCTGTTTTTT
CDR3 protein: CATKGGLNTGELFF

J gene: TRBJ1-6
clone size: -
D gene: -
V gene: TRBV6-5
CDR3 DNA: TGTGCCAGTTCGCCAGGGGCCCGGACACCCCTCCACTTT
CDR3 protein: CASSPGARTPLHF

J gene: TRBJ2-7
clone size: -
D gene: -
V gene: TRBV6-5
CDR3 DNA: TGTGCCAGCAGGCGAACAGGGACCGAGCAGTACTTC
CDR3 protein: CASRRTGTEQYF

J gene: TRBJ1-4
clone size: once
D gene: -
V gene: TRBV19
CDR3 DNA: TGTGCCAGTAGTATGCGGGAGGAGGTAAAACTGTTTTTT
CDR3 protein: CASSMREEVKLFF

J gene: TRBJ2-7
clone size: -
D gene: TRBD1
V gene: TRBV29-1
CDR3 DNA: TGCGGCGTTGGGACAGACTCCTACGAGCAGTACTTC
CDR3 protein: CGVGTDSYEQYF

J gene: TRBJ2-5
clone size: -
D gene: -
V gene: TRBV16
CDR3 DNA: TGTGCCAGCACCTCCCGGGGGGCCGAACAAGAGACCCAGTACTTC
CDR3 protein: CASTSRGAEQETQYF

J gene: TRBJ2-1
clone size: -
D gene: -
V gene: TRBV18
CDR3 DNA: TGTGCCAGCTCACCACAACCAGTCAATGAGCAGTTCTTC
CDR3 protein: CASSPQPVNEQFF

J gene: TRBJ1-1
clone size: few
D gene: TRBD1
V gene: TRBV6-5
CDR3 DNA: TGTGCCAGCAGGGACAGGTCGAACACTGAAGCTTTCTTT
CDR3 protein: CASRDRSNTEAFF

J gene: TRBJ1-5
clone size: -
D gene: TRBD1
V gene: TRBV2
CDR3 DNA: TGTGCCAGCAGTCGGACAGGGGCAAATCAGCCCCAGCATTTT
CDR3 protein: CASSRTGANQPQHF

J gene: TRBJ2-1
clone size: once
D gene: TRBD2
V gene: TRBV27
CDR3 DNA: TGTGCCAGCAGGACGACTAGCCTCTCCTACAATGAGCAGTTCTTC
CDR3 protein: CASRTTSLSYNEQFF

J gene: TRBJ1-1
clone size: -
D gene: -
V gene: TRBV27
CDR3 DNA: TGTGCCAGCAGTTTCGCCTATACAGGGCTCACTGAAGCTTTCTTT
CDR3 protein: CASSFAYTGLTEAFF

J gene: TRBJ1-1
clone size: -
D gene: TRBD1
V gene: TRBV6-6
CDR3 DNA: TGTGCCATCACGGATCCGACAGGGGGAAGCACTGAAGCTTTCTTT
CDR3 protein: CAITDPTGGSTEAFF

J gene: TRBJ2-6
clone size: -
D gene: -
V gene: TRBV5-3
CDR3 DNA: TGTGCCAGAAGTCATGGACTCCTAAGTGGGGCCAACGTCCTGACTTTC
CDR3 protein: CARSHGLLSGANVLTF

J gene: TRBJ1-1
clone size: -
D gene: -
V gene: TRBV6-4
CDR3 DNA: TGTGCCAGCAGTCCCGACAGGATCCGTGAAGCTTTCTTT
CDR3 protein: CASSPDRIREAFF

J gene: TRBJ2-7
clone size: -
D gene: TRBD1
V gene: TRBV4-2
CDR3 DNA: TGTGCCAGCAGCCAATTCGGGACAGAACGATACGAGCAGTACTTC
CDR3 protein: CASSQFGTERYEQYF

J gene: TRBJ1-5
clone size: many
D gene: -
V gene: TRBV7-2
CDR3 DNA: TGTGCCAGCAGCCTACAGGGACGTCAGCCCCAGCATTTT
CDR3 protein: CASSLQGRQPQHF